The 31 T cell receptor beta chains presented below share a single source sample, sequenced in a study of T cell changes during pregnancy in multiple sclerosis. Generated by immunoSEQ multiplex PCR, the TCRdb table keeps only in-frame clones and is missing some. Here the sample spans 50,000 to 70,000 clones, 80% to 95% being singletons. The input for sequencing was peripheral blood, taken in the second trimester of pregnancy. All receptors come from a female donor with multiple sclerosis, enrolled in a pregnancy study.

The genes are TRBV7-9 and TRBJ2-5; no firm D call. CDR3 size: 15 residues. Germline V gives CDR1 SEHNR, CDR2 FQNEAQ (reference sequence). V was cut by 2 bases and J by 2 bases, with 12 bases left in between. CDR3 bases: TGTGCCAGCAGCTTATCCCCTAGGCTACAAGAGACCCAGTACTTC. Protein: CASSLSPRLQETQYF.

The J gene is TRBJ1-3, the V gene TRBV7-2, with TRBD1 as a possible D gene (6 bases). CDR1 and CDR2 (germline): SGHTA, FQGNSA. This CDR3 spans 15 amino acids. V dropped 1 base and J dropped 2 bases, with 9 bases sitting between them. The CDR3 loop is CASSLVGGAGNTIYF. The CDR3 nucleotides are TGTGCCAGCAGCTTAGTTGGGGGCGCTGGAAACACCATATATTTT.

The chain carries TRBV7-9 and TRBJ2-3; 15 nucleotides line up with TRBD2. Germline loops: CDR1 SEHNR, CDR2 FQNEAQ (reference sequence). Unmatched junction bases numbered 7, after V lost 4 bases and J lost 5 bases. This CDR3 is 17 amino acids long. The CDR3 is CASSSGLAGGLGDTQYF. CDR3 nucleotide sequence: TGTGCCAGCAGCTCAGGACTAGCGGGAGGGCTAGGAGATACGCAGTATTTT. Together with reference TRBV7-9 and TRBJ2-3, the CDR3 gives the full variable domain: DTGVSQNPRHKITKRGQNVTFRCDPISEHNRLYWYRQTLGQGPEFLTYFQNEAQLEKSRLLSDRFSAERPKGSFSTLEIQRTEQGDSAMYLCASSSGLAGGLGDTQYFGPGTRLTVL.

This chain connects TRBV19 to TRBJ2-5, with 11 bases fitting TRBD1. The CDR3 totals 16 residues. Germline CDR1 and CDR2: LNHDA and SQIVND (reference sequence). With V trimmed by 6 bases and J by 3 bases, 9 bases remained unmatched. CDR3 residues: CASSHIPGQGEETQYF. CDR3 in DNA: TGTGCCAGTAGCCACATTCCGGGACAGGGGGAAGAGACCCAGTACTTC.

The chain employs TRBV5-4 and TRBJ2-7; 9 bases fit TRBD2. The CDR3 runs to 16 residues. The germline CDR1 and CDR2 sequences are SGHNT and YYREEE (reference sequence). V lost 3 bases and J lost 1; bases outside the gene matches: 8. The CDR3 DNA follows: TGTGCCAGCAGCTATAATAGCGGGAGTAGGTCCTACGAGCAGTACTTC. Its translation: CASSYNSGSRSYEQYF.

The DNA of the CDR3 is TGTGCCACGAGATACACGGGGGGGACATACAATGAGCAGTTCTTC. Translating it yields CATRYTGGTYNEQFF. The V and J genes are TRBV10-3 and TRBJ2-1; 8 bases are a match to TRBD2. The trim removed 10 bases at V and 4 bases at J, leaving 12 bases unmatched. Germline CDR1 reads ENHRY; CDR2 reads SYGVKD. The CDR3 length is 15 residues.

The chain has TRBV2 and TRBJ1-1, with TRBD1 identical over 12 bases. CDR1 SNHLY and CDR2 FYNNEI come from the germline V gene. This CDR3 has 17 residues. V trimming: 5 bases; J trimming: 2 bases; junction bases outside the gene matches: 9. DNA for the CDR3: TGTGCCAGCAGTCATCATACCGGGACAGGGGGCAACACTGAAGCTTTCTTT. Protein sequence: CASSHHTGTGGNTEAFF.

The chain uses TRBV19 and TRBJ1-3; D is uncertain. Germline V gene lookup returns CDR1 LNHDA and CDR2 SQIVND (reference sequence). The CDR3 loop spans 14 amino acids. Trimming took 2 bases from V and 3 from J, leaving 8 bases between them. DNA for the CDR3: TGTGCCAGTAGTATACAGGTGGATGGAAACACCATATATTTT. Translation: CASSIQVDGNTIYF.

This chain connects TRBV9 to TRBJ1-2; D is perhaps TRBD1 (5 bases). CDR3 length: 14 residues. Germline-derived CDR1 and CDR2 are SGDLS and YYNGEE. With 3 bases removed from V and 6 bases from J, the gap between germline ends came to 15 bases. This CDR3 is CASSDRRGMDGYTF. The CDR3 coding sequence is TGTGCCAGCAGCGATAGGAGGGGAATGGATGGCTACACCTTC.

The CDR3: CASSEGGGRILTEAFF. The CDR3 DNA reads as TGTGCCAGCAGTGAAGGGGGGGGAAGGATATTGACTGAAGCTTTCTTT. The rearrangement links TRBV2 to TRBJ1-1; tentatively, D is TRBD1 (5 bases). CDR3 length equals 16 residues. Trimming removed 1 base from V and 5 bases from J, with 17 bases in between. The germline gives CDR1 SNHLY, CDR2 FYNNEI.

The CDR3 loop is CASSLRDRDNYEQYF. CDR3 DNA sequence: TGTGCCAGCAGCCTGAGGGACAGGGATAATTACGAGCAGTACTTC. The genes are TRBV28 and TRBJ2-7; TRBD1 matches 9 bases. The CDR3 sequence is 15 residues long. Germline V gene data show CDR1 as MDHEN and CDR2 as SYDVKM. Unmatched junction bases numbered 10, after V lost 6 bases and J lost 4 bases.

The V gene is TRBV4-1, the J gene TRBJ2-2; TRBD2 matches 12 bases. The CDR3 spans 15 residues. V shed 4 bases, J shed 4 bases, and the junction held 1 base outside the gene matches. CDR1 and CDR2 from the germline V gene are MGHRA and YSYEKL. The CDR3 here is CASSLGLAGTGELFF. In nucleotides, the CDR3 is TGCGCCAGCAGCCTGGGACTAGCGGGCACCGGGGAGCTGTTTTTT.

The chain carries TRBV7-9 and TRBJ2-2; D may be TRBD2 (5 bases). Germline CDR1 SEHNR, CDR2 FQNEAQ (reference sequence). This CDR3 is 14 amino acids long. Trimming pared 5 bases from V and 3 bases from J, leaving 10 bases between. This CDR3 is CASSNGVYTGELFF. In nucleotides, the CDR3 is TGTGCCAGCAGCAACGGGGTTTACACCGGGGAGCTGTTTTTT. Complete variable domain (other parts from reference TRBV7-9 and TRBJ2-2): DTGVSQNPRHKITKRGQNVTFRCDPISEHNRLYWYRQTLGQGPEFLTYFQNEAQLEKSRLLSDRFSAERPKGSFSTLEIQRTEQGDSAMYLCASSNGVYTGELFFGEGSRLTVL.

The rearrangement uses TRBV11-2 and TRBJ1-4; 11 bases fit TRBD1. The V gene's germline CDR1 is SGHAT and CDR2 FQNNGV. The CDR3 contains 13 residues. The trim removed 6 bases at V and 14 bases at J, leaving 8 bases unmatched. The CDR3 sequence: CASRSDRGPHLFF. In nucleotides, the CDR3 is TGTGCCAGCAGATCGGACAGGGGGCCTCATCTGTTTTTT.

The chain joins TRBV10-3 to TRBJ2-1; D not certain. CDR1 is ENHRY and CDR2 is SYGVKD in the germline V gene. Trimming stripped 0 bases from V and 8 bases from J, with 11 bases between. CDR3 length equals 14 residues. The CDR3 DNA reads as TGTGCCATCAGTGAGTCGGCTAGGTGGCATGAGCAGTTCTTC. Protein sequence: CAISESARWHEQFF.

This sequence joins TRBV25-1 and TRBJ2-7; 7 nucleotides line up with TRBD2. The CDR3 totals 13 residues. J was trimmed by 0 bases and V by 9 bases; bases with no gene match: 5. CDR1 MGHDK and CDR2 SYGVNS come from the germline V gene. CDR3: CASLAAFSYEQYF. The CDR3 DNA reads as TGTGCCAGTCTAGCGGCTTTCTCCTACGAGCAGTACTTC.

This chain joins TRBV4-3 and TRBJ2-1, with 14 bases identical to TRBD2. The CDR3 is 18 residues long. V shed 0 bases, J shed 6 bases, and the junction held 7 bases outside the gene matches. In germline, CDR1 is LGHNA, CDR2 YSLEER. The CDR3 region is CASSQDWGLAGVVNEQFF. DNA of the CDR3: TGCGCCAGCAGCCAAGATTGGGGACTAGCGGGAGTAGTCAATGAGCAGTTCTTC.

V usage is TRBV5-6 and J usage is TRBJ2-1, with D possibly TRBD1 on 5 matching bases. This CDR3 comprises 16 residues. Looked up from germline, CDR1 is SGHDT and CDR2 is YYEEEE. With 4 bases removed from V and 3 bases from J, the gap between germline ends came to 17 bases. CDR3 region: CASSKRQLISYNEQFF. The DNA of the CDR3 is TGTGCCAGCAGCAAACGACAGTTGATAAGCTACAATGAGCAGTTCTTC.

This chain joins TRBV5-1 and TRBJ2-1, with 13 bases that match TRBD2. Germline V gene data show CDR1 as SGHRS and CDR2 as YFSETQ. The CDR3 is made up of 17 amino acids. With V trimmed by 4 bases and J by 7 bases, 11 bases remained unmatched. DNA for the CDR3: TGCGCCAGCAGCCCCTGGGGACTAGCGGGACAAGGAAATGAGCAGTTCTTC. It is translated as CASSPWGLAGQGNEQFF.

The chain couples TRBV11-2 to TRBJ2-1; 7 positions agree with TRBD2. Germline CDR1 SGHAT, CDR2 FQNNGV. V lost 8 bases and J lost 4; bases outside the gene matches: 8. The CDR3 covers 14 residues. The CDR3 DNA is TGTGCCAGCGCGGCGGGAGAAAGGTACAATGAGCAGTTCTTC. It encodes CASAAGERYNEQFF.

V and J are TRBV28 and TRBJ2-5; 9 positions agree with TRBD2. With V trimmed by 3 bases and J by 5 bases, 10 bases remained unmatched. Germline assignment: CDR1 MDHEN and CDR2 SYDVKM. CDR3 length equals 16 residues. The chain's CDR3 is CASSFPIAGDRETQYF. CDR3 in DNA: TGTGCCAGCAGTTTCCCTATAGCGGGAGATCGGGAGACCCAGTACTTC.

The chain joins TRBV9 to TRBJ2-1, with 13 bases matching TRBD2. CDR1 and CDR2 from the germline V gene are SGDLS and YYNGEE. This CDR3 contains 18 residues. V gave up 3 bases and J gave up 0 bases; unmatched junction bases: 6. This chain's CDR3 is CASSGRLAGGISYNEQFF. CDR3 in DNA: TGTGCCAGCAGCGGTCGACTAGCGGGAGGCATCTCCTACAATGAGCAGTTCTTC.

The genes are TRBV9 and TRBJ2-1; maybe TRBD2 (6 bases). The CDR3 contains 16 residues. Trimming left V 0 bases short and J 0 bases short, with 10 bases between. In germline, CDR1 is SGDLS, CDR2 YYNGEE. The CDR3, as DNA: TGTGCCAGCAGCGTAGGTGCGGGACCCTCCTACAATGAGCAGTTCTTC. As protein: CASSVGAGPSYNEQFF.

The chain employs TRBV28 and TRBJ2-7, with D maybe TRBD2 (5 bases). The CDR3 covers 12 residues. V lost 8 bases to trimming and J lost 7 bases, with 15 bases between them. The germline V gene encodes CDR1 MDHEN and CDR2 SYDVKM. CDR3 protein: CASGQGTREQYF. As DNA, the CDR3 is TGTGCCAGCGGCCAAGGAACTAGGGAGCAGTACTTC.

V gene TRBV7-6 combines with J gene TRBJ2-3; D is possibly TRBD2 (6 bases). The CDR3 loop spans 14 amino acids. Trimming removed 0 bases from V and 5 bases from J, with 9 bases in between. CDR1 is SGHVS, CDR2 FNYEAQ, per germline. DNA for the CDR3: TGTGCCAGCAGCTTAGCGCCGGGGGAAGATACGCAGTATTTT. This translates into CASSLAPGEDTQYF.

V gene TRBV5-6 combines with J gene TRBJ1-3; 7 bases are shared with TRBD1. This CDR3 region has 14 residues. Trimming cost V 4 bases and J 4 bases; bases outside gene matches: 5. Germline V lookup: CDR1 SGHDT, CDR2 YYEEEE. The CDR3 coding sequence is TGTGCCAGCAGCAAGACAGGGATAGGAAACACCATATATTTT. Amino acid sequence: CASSKTGIGNTIYF.

The chain recombines TRBV11-2 with TRBJ2-7, with 7 nucleotides matching TRBD2. Germline lookup yields CDR1 SGHAT and CDR2 FQNNGV. V dropped 4 bases and J dropped 0; count of bases not matched to a gene: 6. This CDR3 spans 15 amino acids. The CDR3 spells CASSSLAVSSYEQYF. CDR3 in DNA: TGTGCCAGCAGCTCGCTAGCGGTGAGCTCCTACGAGCAGTACTTC.

This clone was picked up one time. The J gene is TRBJ1-5, the V gene TRBV28, with D tentatively TRBD1 (5 bases). This CDR3 has 14 amino acids. Trimming took 3 bases from V and 0 from J, leaving 6 bases between them. Germline V lookup: CDR1 MDHEN, CDR2 SYDVKM. CDR3 bases: TGTGCCAGCAGTTTGACAGTTAGCAATCAGCCCCAGCATTTT. Translating gives CASSLTVSNQPQHF.

The chain combines TRBV9 with TRBJ2-5; 7 nucleotides match TRBD1. Germline-derived CDR1 and CDR2 are SGDLS and YYNGEE. The trim removed 4 bases at V and 5 bases at J, leaving 11 bases unmatched. This CDR3 has 15 residues. The CDR3 spells CASSPFMDRSETQYF. The CDR3 DNA is TGTGCCAGCAGCCCATTTATGGACAGGTCGGAGACCCAGTACTTC.

The chain combines TRBV11-2 with TRBJ2-7, with D perhaps TRBD1 (6 bases). Germline V gene data show CDR1 as SGHAT and CDR2 as FQNNGV. Between the trimmed V and J ends, which lost 5 bases and 2 bases, there was a span of 16 bases. The CDR3 spans 15 residues. CDR3 amino acids: CASSPTGDTTYEQYF. The CDR3 DNA reads as TGTGCCAGCAGCCCGACAGGAGATACCACCTACGAGCAGTACTTC.

The chain is built from TRBV5-4 and TRBJ1-6; D gene ambiguous. Germline CDR1 and CDR2: SGHNT and YYREEE (reference sequence). This CDR3 contains 14 residues. V was cut by 5 bases and J by 7 bases, with 13 bases left in between. CDR3 sequence: CASRRAGSNSPLHF. The CDR3 bases are TGTGCCAGCAGGCGTGCGGGATCCAATTCACCCCTCCACTTT.